The TCR beta chain described here comes from a study of blood T cell repertoires in COVID-19. TCRdb's table, derived via immunoSEQ multiplex PCR, lists solely in-frame clones and lacks some. The sample includes hundreds of thousands of clones, 86% of them seen just once. This clone was detected once. The sequencing sample was made of peripheral blood. The clonotype originates from a woman older than 75 with COVID-19, enrolled during active disease.

CDR3: CASSPDFGGASYEQYF. The CDR3, as DNA: TGTGCCAGCAGTCCCGATTTCGGGGGGGCCTCCTACGAGCAGTACTTC. V usage is TRBV6-2 or TRBV6-3 and J usage is TRBJ2-7; 8 nucleotides align to TRBD2. The V and J ends lost 5 bases and 0 bases, in that order; junction bases with no gene match: 9. CDR3 length equals 16 residues. Germline assignment: CDR1 MNHEY and CDR2 SVGEGT.